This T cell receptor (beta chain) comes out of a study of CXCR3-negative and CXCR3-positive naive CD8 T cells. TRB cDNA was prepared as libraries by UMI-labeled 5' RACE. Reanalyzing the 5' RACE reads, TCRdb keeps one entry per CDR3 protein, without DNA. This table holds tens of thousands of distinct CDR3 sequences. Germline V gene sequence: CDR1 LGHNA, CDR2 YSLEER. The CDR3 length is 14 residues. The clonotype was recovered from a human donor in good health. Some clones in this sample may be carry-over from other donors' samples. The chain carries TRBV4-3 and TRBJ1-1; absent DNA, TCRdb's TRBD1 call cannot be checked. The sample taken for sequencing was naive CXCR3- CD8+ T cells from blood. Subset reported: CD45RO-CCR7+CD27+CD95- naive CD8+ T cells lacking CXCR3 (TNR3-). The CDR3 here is CASSRARGQAEAFF.